What follows describes a single T cell receptor beta chain. Its target is not known. A CD45RA-negative memory subset and a CD45RA+ naive subset were separated from the CD4+ cells. Sorted-subset replicate PCR reactions contained approximately 190 ng DNA, corresponding to some 29,000 T cell genomes. Original analysis: Filtering was not the same, since immunoSEQ gave junction-only sequences without quality scores. Sequenced by immunoSEQ multiplex PCR; TCRdb stores in-frame clones only, minus some. Clone size and the V and J calls come from that table; the DNA yielded D and trimming. This sample carries millions of clones, 85% to 95% of them seen once, and the ten largest clones take 0.1% to 0.15%. The entry originates in a study of shared clonotypes between healthy human individuals. The study's findings and limits: In the sorted subsets, rarefaction showed sequencing was incomplete despite large depth.

The CDR3 length is 12 residues. CDR1 is SGHDT, CDR2 YYEEEE, per germline. The sequenced sample was naive CD4+ T cells sorted from blood. The subset: CD45RA+ positively selected. This chain connects TRBV5-6 to TRBJ2-5, with unresolved D. The J call may be incorrect, as the DNA end agrees better with TRBJ2-7. The TCR originated in a man between 18 and 35 years old in good health. The CDR3 here is CASSSRYYEQYF. The CDR3 nucleotides are TGTGCCAGCAGCTCCCGGTACTACGAGCAGTACTTC.